Shown below are 26 T cell receptor beta chains from a single sample sequenced in a study of blood T cell repertoires in COVID-19. The repertoire was sequenced with immunoSEQ multiplex PCR; TCRdb's copy has only in-frame clones and lacks some. The sample lists approximately 90,000 clones; 89% were seen once. What was sequenced was peripheral blood. The source of these receptors is a man between 50 and 59 years old with acute or convalescent COVID-19.

This clone was observed a few times. This chain uses TRBV4-1 with TRBJ1-3; D is undetermined. The CDR3 spans 14 residues. The V gene lost 1 base and the J gene lost 3 bases, with 7 bases spanning the gap. Germline CDR1 and CDR2: MGHRA and YSYEKL. The CDR3 protein is CASSQVRGGNTIYF. CDR3 in DNA: TGCGCCAGCAGCCAAGTGCGGGGTGGAAACACCATATATTTT.

V is TRBV9 and J is TRBJ1-3; possible D gene TRBD1, 5 bases. Germline-derived CDR1 and CDR2 are SGDLS and YYNGEE. Between the trimmed V and J ends, which lost 0 bases and 4 bases, there was a span of 14 bases. CDR3 length equals 16 residues. The CDR3 DNA is TGTGCCAGCAGCGTAGCTGACCAGGGAGGAGGAAACACCATATATTTT. It codes for CASSVADQGGGNTIYF.

In nucleotides, the CDR3 is TGTGCCAGCAGCGCCCTGACAGGGAACACTGAAGCTTTCTTT. Its protein product is CASSALTGNTEAFF. This rearrangement joins TRBV5-5 to TRBJ1-1; D is possibly TRBD1 (6 bases). CDR1 SGHKS and CDR2 YYEKEE come from the germline V gene (reference sequence). The V end lost 4 bases, the J end lost 1 base, and 11 bases lay between the germline ends. The CDR3 sequence is 14 residues long. Full variable domain (rest looked up from reference TRBV5-5 and TRBJ1-1): DAGVTQSPTHLIKTRGQQVTLRCSPISGHKSVSWYQQVLGQGPQFIFQYYEKEERGRGNFPDRFSARQFPNYSSELNVNALLLGDSALYLCASSALTGNTEAFFGQGTRLTVV.

The gene calls are TRBV9 and TRBJ1-2, with D possibly TRBD1 on 5 matching bases. The CDR3 has 13 residues. V lost 0 bases and J lost 7, with 10 bases in between. CDR1 and CDR2 from the germline V gene are SGDLS and YYNGEE. The CDR3 DNA sequence: TGTGCCAGCAGCGTAGCAGGGATGAGTGGCTACACCTTC. It encodes CASSVAGMSGYTF.

This clone was found once. V usage is TRBV5-4 and J usage is TRBJ1-2; no clear D gene. V was clipped by 5 bases and J by 4 bases, with 15 bases between them. Germline CDR1 is SGHNT and CDR2 is YYREEE (reference sequence). The CDR3 is made up of 14 amino acids. Written as DNA, the CDR3 is TGTGCCAGCAGTCCCCAGGTGGAGGCCTATGGCTACACCTTC. It translates to CASSPQVEAYGYTF. Drawing the rest from reference TRBV5-4 and TRBJ1-2, the complete variable domain is ETGVTQSPTHLIKTRGQQVTLRCSSQSGHNTVSWYQQALGQGPQFIFQYYREEENGRGNFPPRFSGLQFPNYSSELNVNALELDDSALYLCASSPQVEAYGYTFGSGTRLTVV.

The rearrangement links TRBV7-2 to TRBJ1-1; 9 nucleotides align to TRBD1. V shed 4 bases and J 7 bases; nucleotides not matched to a gene: 7. Germline V gene lookup returns CDR1 SGHTA and CDR2 FQGNSA. This CDR3 has 14 residues. The CDR3 is CASSYGQGRDEAFF. CDR3 sequence (DNA): TGTGCCAGCAGCTACGGACAGGGGAGGGATGAAGCTTTCTTT. The whole variable domain, remainder taken from reference TRBV7-2 and TRBJ1-1, is GAGVSQSPSNKVTEKGKDVELRCDPISGHTALYWYRQSLGQGLEFLIYFQGNSAPDKSGLPSDRFSAERTGGSVSTLTIQRTQQEDSAVYLCASSYGQGRDEAFFGQGTRLTVV.

The genes are TRBV11-2 and TRBJ1-5; D is possibly TRBD1 (5 bases). Germline-derived CDR1 and CDR2 are SGHAT and FQNNGV. CDR3 size: 16 residues. Trimming took 1 base from V and 1 from J, leaving 11 bases between them. The CDR3 sequence is CASSLGAGLSNQPQHF. CDR3 nucleotide sequence: TGTGCCAGCAGCTTAGGAGCGGGACTAAGCAATCAGCCCCAGCATTTT.

V gene TRBV5-1 combines with J gene TRBJ2-2, with D possibly being TRBD1 (5 bases). The germline V and J ends were trimmed by 1 base and 1 base, with 5 bases remaining between them. The CDR3 has 14 amino acids. Germline CDR1 SGHRS, CDR2 YFSETQ. DNA for the CDR3: TGCGCCAGCAGCTTGACAGGGAACACCGGGGAGCTGTTTTTT. Translating gives CASSLTGNTGELFF.

V is TRBV11-2 and J is TRBJ2-2; 7 bases fit TRBD1. CDR3 size: 15 residues. The J segment lost 4 bases and the V segment lost 6 bases, leaving 8 bases of the junction unmatched. The germline V gene has CDR1 SGHAT and CDR2 FQNNGV. The CDR3 nucleotides read TGTGCCAGCAGACAGGGGCGACTTAGCACCGGGGAGCTGTTTTTT. This sequence encodes CASRQGRLSTGELFF.

This clone was seen a single time. Different DNA sequences within this sample yield the same CDR3. This chain uses TRBV19 with TRBJ2-7; possible D gene TRBD2, 5 bases. Germline CDR1 is LNHDA and CDR2 is SQIVND (reference sequence). This CDR3 is built from 17 residues. Here the CDR3 reads CASSIGGPPECKYEQYV. The CDR3 nucleotides read TGTGCCAGCAGTATAGGAGGCCCCCCAGAGTGCAAGTACGAGCAGTACGTC.

The CDR3 coding sequence is TGTGCCAGCGGCGGGACAGGGCTTGAAGCTTTCTTT. Protein: CASGGTGLEAFF. The V gene is TRBV7-2, the J gene TRBJ1-1; 9 bases map to TRBD1. Looked up from germline, CDR1 is SGHTA and CDR2 is FQGNSA. There are 12 residues in the CDR3. With 8 bases clipped from V and 7 bases from J, the junction kept 5 bases outside the gene matches.

This chain joins TRBV2 and TRBJ2-7, with TRBD2 matching 10 bases. Germline CDR1 and CDR2: SNHLY and FYNNEI. The CDR3 is 16 residues long. V lost 4 bases and J lost 4; bases outside the gene matches: 10. The CDR3 reads CASSVASGRTSYEQYF. The CDR3 coding sequence is TGTGCCAGCAGTGTGGCTAGCGGGAGAACATCGTACGAGCAGTACTTC.

The chain uses TRBV19 and TRBJ1-2; D is unclear. The V gene lost 6 bases and the J gene lost 2 bases, with 10 bases spanning the gap. Germline V gene sequence: CDR1 LNHDA, CDR2 SQIVND (reference sequence). CDR3 length: 13 residues. The CDR3 nucleotides read TGTGCCAGTAGCAAACCCGGGAACTATGGCTACACCTTC. This codes for CASSKPGNYGYTF.

CDR3 region: CASSFRTGGATNEKLFF. The CDR3 nucleotides read TGCGCCAGCAGCTTCCGGACAGGCGGGGCAACTAATGAAAAACTGTTTTTT. J is TRBJ1-4 and V is TRBV5-1; 7 bases are a match to TRBD1. The CDR3 sequence is 17 residues long. The J segment lost 0 bases and the V segment lost 2 bases, leaving 7 bases of the junction unmatched. The V gene's germline CDR1 is SGHRS and CDR2 YFSETQ.

The chain uses TRBV6-6 and TRBJ1-2; 10 bases map to TRBD1. The ends lost 5 bases at V and 7 bases at J; junction bases unmatched: 7. Germline V gene lookup returns CDR1 MNHNY and CDR2 SVGAGI (reference sequence). This CDR3 spans 14 amino acids. This chain's CDR3 is CASSRDRGGGGYTF. The CDR3, as DNA: TGTGCCAGCAGTAGGGACAGGGGAGGTGGTGGCTACACCTTC.

CDR3 coding DNA: TGTGCCAGCCCGGGACTAGCGGGGCTACACGAGCAGTACGTC. Translation gives CASPGLAGLHEQYV. The chain has TRBV27 and TRBJ2-7; 13 bases are a match to TRBD2. Trimming removed 8 bases from V and 5 bases from J; junction bases left unmatched: 6. Germline V gene sequence: CDR1 MNHEY, CDR2 SMNVEV (reference sequence). CDR3 length: 14 amino acids.

The gene calls are TRBV4-2 and TRBJ1-4; the D gene is possibly TRBD1 (6 bases). The germline gives CDR1 LGHNA, CDR2 YNFKEQ. The CDR3 covers 15 residues. V gave up 0 bases and J gave up 7 bases, with 12 bases separating them. The CDR3 DNA is TGTGCCAGCAGCCAAGAGGGGGCCCGGACTGAAAAACTGTTTTTT. It is translated as CASSQEGARTEKLFF.

V is TRBV6-6 and J is TRBJ1-3; 8 bases fit TRBD1. CDR1 MNHNY and CDR2 SVGAGI come from the germline V gene (reference sequence). The CDR3 runs to 16 residues. Trimming took 2 bases from V and 3 from J; bases not matched to a gene: 6. For the CDR3, the DNA is TGTGCCAGCAGTTACCCGGGGACAGGCGATGGAAACACCATATATTTT. This encodes CASSYPGTGDGNTIYF.

The V call is TRBV7-2, the J call TRBJ2-7; a weak D match, TRBD2 (5 bases). Germline V lookup: CDR1 SGHTA, CDR2 FQGNSA. V was shortened by 5 bases and J by 1 base, with 15 bases between the two germline ends. The CDR3 sequence is 15 residues long. As DNA, the CDR3 is TGTGCCAGCAGCCGGCTCTTTACGGGGTCCTACGAGCAGTACTTC. Its translation: CASSRLFTGSYEQYF.

The chain is built from TRBV5-1 and TRBJ2-2, with D unclear. Per the germline V gene, CDR1 is SGHRS and CDR2 is YFSETQ. The V end lost 1 base, the J end lost 2 bases, and 9 bases lay between the germline ends. The CDR3 totals 15 residues. The CDR3 DNA follows: TGCGCCAGCAGCTTGAGGCAGGATAACACCGGGGAGCTGTTTTTT. Amino acids: CASSLRQDNTGELFF. Full variable domain (outside the CDR3, taken from reference TRBV5-1 and TRBJ2-2): KAGVTQTPRYLIKTRGQQVTLSCSPISGHRSVSWYQQTPGQGLQFLFEYFSETQRNKGNFPGRFSGRQFSNSRSEMNVSTLELGDSALYLCASSLRQDNTGELFFGEGSRLTVL.

The rearrangement joins TRBV6-6 to TRBJ1-5, with 8 bases that match TRBD1. Germline CDR1 is MNHNY and CDR2 is SVGAGI (reference sequence). The CDR3 totals 16 residues. V dropped 5 bases and J dropped 4; count of bases not matched to a gene: 10. CDR3 residues: CASSRTQGGGNQPQHF. The CDR3 DNA reads as TGTGCCAGCAGTCGAACACAGGGGGGAGGGAATCAGCCCCAGCATTTT.

For the CDR3, the DNA is TGTGCCAGCAGCGGCGGGACCCCTGGTACGCAGTATTTT. Residues: CASSGGTPGTQYF. This sequence joins TRBV12-3 or TRBV12-4 and TRBJ2-3; TRBD2 might be the D (6 bases). V dropped 6 bases and J dropped 8 bases, with 15 bases sitting between them. This CDR3 has 13 amino acids.

J is TRBJ2-2 and V is TRBV7-8; a possible D gene is TRBD1 (5 bases). The CDR3 is 14 residues long. Looked up from germline, CDR1 is SGHVS and CDR2 is FQNEAQ. The V and J ends lost 5 bases and 6 bases respectively, with 13 bases between them. CDR3 protein: CASSVQQGAGELFF. The CDR3 region has the DNA TGTGCCAGCAGCGTACAGCAGGGTGCCGGGGAGCTGTTTTTT.

The V gene is TRBV5-1, the J gene TRBJ1-2; 7 positions agree with TRBD1. From germline, CDR1 is SGHRS and CDR2 YFSETQ. The V and J ends lost 4 bases and 5 bases, in that order; junction bases with no gene match: 8. The CDR3 is made up of 14 amino acids. CDR3 nucleotides: TGCGCCAGCAGCCCGGGAACAGGGGATTATGGCTACACCTTC. Its protein is CASSPGTGDYGYTF.

V is TRBV5-1 and J is TRBJ1-6, with a possible D match to TRBD1 (5 bases). The V gene's germline CDR1 is SGHRS and CDR2 YFSETQ. The V and J ends lost 4 bases and 9 bases respectively, with 11 bases between them. This CDR3 is built from 13 residues. This chain's CDR3 is CASSDIQGSPLHF. Written as DNA, the CDR3 is TGCGCCAGCAGCGACATCCAGGGTTCACCCCTCCACTTT. The full variable domain, in which reference TRBV5-1 and TRBJ1-6 provide the parts outside the CDR3, is KAGVTQTPRYLIKTRGQQVTLSCSPISGHRSVSWYQQTPGQGLQFLFEYFSETQRNKGNFPGRFSGRQFSNSRSEMNVSTLELGDSALYLCASSDIQGSPLHFGNGTRLTVT.

The J gene is TRBJ1-6, the V gene TRBV2; TRBD1 matches 9 bases. This CDR3 contains 15 residues. J lost 8 bases, V lost 6 bases, and 8 bases had no gene match. CDR1 and CDR2 from the germline V gene are SNHLY and FYNNEI. CDR3 loop: CASSRDRVRDSPLHF. CDR3 in DNA: TGTGCCAGCAGCCGGGACAGGGTCAGGGATTCACCCCTCCACTTT. The whole variable domain, remainder taken from reference TRBV2 and TRBJ1-6, is EPEVTQTPSHQVTQMGQEVILRCVPISNHLYFYWYRQILGQKVEFLVSFYNNEISEKSEIFDDQFSVERPDGSNFTLKIRSTKLEDSAMYFCASSRDRVRDSPLHFGNGTRLTVT.